What follows are 27 T cell receptor beta chains derived from one specimen sequenced in a study of T cells in Graves' hyperthyroidism and ophthalmopathy. What was amplified from RNA transcripts were TCR beta CDR3 regions. HTBI primers were used for first-round RT-PCR of the TCR CDR3. TCRdb independently ran MiXCR on the multiplex PCR reads; one entry per CDR3 protein. The repertoire holds almost 250,000 distinct CDR3 sequences, with almost 25% as singletons. The sequenced material came from blood. Receptors were obtained from a woman aged 40 to 50 with Graves' ophthalmopathy.

This chain joins TRBV20-1 and TRBJ1-1; a weak D match, TRBD1 (5 bases). The CDR3 runs to 14 residues. The V end was cut by 6 bases, the J end by 1 base, with 15 bases between. Germline V lookup: CDR1 DFQATT, CDR2 SNEGSKA (reference sequence). The CDR3 sequence: CSAVHGTRNTEAFF. Here the CDR3 DNA reads TGCAGTGCCGTACACGGGACCCGGAACACTGAAGCTTTCTTT.

This clonotype appeared many times. Here the CDR3 reads CASSWRGTSGNSPLHF. The CDR3 bases are TGTGCCAGCAGCTGGAGGGGCACGAGCGGGAATTCACCCCTCCACTTT. V usage is TRBV7-2 and J usage is TRBJ1-6, with D possibly matching TRBD1 (5 bases). The CDR3 has 16 residues. Per the germline V gene, CDR1 is SGHTA and CDR2 is FQGNSA. The V end lost 4 bases, the J end lost 7 bases, and 17 bases lay between the germline ends. Using reference TRBV7-2 and TRBJ1-6 for the parts outside the CDR3, the full variable domain is GAGVSQSPSNKVTEKGKDVELRCDPISGHTALYWYRQSLGQGLEFLIYFQGNSAPDKSGLPSDRFSAERTGGSVSTLTIQRTQQEDSAVYLCASSWRGTSGNSPLHFGNGTRLTVT.

Ten or more counts support this clonotype. The J gene is TRBJ2-5, the V gene TRBV20-1, with 7 bases identical to TRBD1. The CDR3 spans 13 residues. V was pared by 6 bases and J by 5 bases, with 9 bases of the junction left unmatched. Germline V lookup: CDR1 DFQATT, CDR2 SNEGSKA (reference sequence). CDR3 nucleotide sequence: TGCAGTGCACCTCCTAGGGGGCAGGAGACCCAGTACTTC. This encodes CSAPPRGQETQYF.

This clonotype was seen ten or more times. The genes are TRBV7-9 and TRBJ1-1, with TRBD1 as a possible D gene (5 bases). Germline values: CDR1 SEHNR, CDR2 FQNEAQ (reference sequence). The V end lost 6 bases, the J end lost 1 base, and 12 bases lay between the germline ends. This CDR3 has 14 residues. CDR3 bases: TGTGCCAGCAGGTCGGGGGTCCCGAACACTGAAGCTTTCTTT. It encodes CASRSGVPNTEAFF.

This clonotype was recorded at least ten times. The chain employs TRBV7-9 and TRBJ1-1; D remains unclear. V lost 1 base to trimming and J lost 4 bases, with 4 bases between them. Per germline, CDR1 SEHNR and CDR2 FQNEAQ (reference sequence). CDR3 length equals 12 residues. The CDR3 reads CASSLVRTEAFF. The CDR3 coding sequence is TGTGCCAGCAGCTTAGTACGCACTGAAGCTTTCTTT.

This clonotype has more than one count but fewer than ten. One end of the junction fails to match germline, which may point to a read error. V usage is TRBV28 and J usage is TRBJ1-2; D not resolved. Germline assignment: CDR1 MDHEN and CDR2 SYDVKM. This CDR3 is 14 amino acids long. In nucleotides, the CDR3 is TGTGCCAGCACTGTGAGAGGGAGTGTCTATGGCTACATCTTC. It encodes CASTVRGSVYGYIF.

This clonotype was recorded many times. V usage is TRBV20-1 and J usage is TRBJ2-7; 9 nucleotides match TRBD1. V dropped 2 bases and J dropped 7; count of bases not matched to a gene: 9. The CDR3 extends over 14 amino acids. Per the germline V gene, CDR1 is DFQATT and CDR2 is SNEGSKA (reference sequence). The DNA of the CDR3 is TGCAGTGCTAGATCCGGGACAGGGCGGTTTGAGCAGTACTTC. This sequence encodes CSARSGTGRFEQYF.

V gene TRBV6-1 combines with J gene TRBJ2-5, with 16 bases identical to TRBD2. The trim removed 6 bases at V and 0 bases at J, leaving 4 bases unmatched. Per the germline V gene, CDR1 is MNHNS and CDR2 is SASEGT. This CDR3 comprises 17 residues. The CDR3 DNA follows: TGTGCCAGCAGCAGGGGACTAGCGGGAGGGTACCAAGAGACCCAGTACTTC. Protein sequence: CASSRGLAGGYQETQYF.

There are many counts of this clonotype. The chain's CDR3 is CASSLTSGVTGELFF. The CDR3, as DNA: TGTGCCAGCAGCTTAACTAGCGGGGTAACCGGGGAGCTGTTTTTT. The rearrangement uses TRBV7-2 and TRBJ2-2, with TRBD2 identical over 10 bases. Germline V gene lookup returns CDR1 SGHTA and CDR2 FQGNSA. V shed 2 bases, J shed 5 bases, and the junction held 2 bases outside the gene matches. This CDR3 has 15 amino acids.

This clonotype came up many times. The CDR3 here is CSVWLGGNRGYTF. In DNA, the CDR3 is TGCAGCGTGTGGCTAGGGGGCAATCGTGGCTACACCTTC. The chain uses TRBV29-1 and TRBJ1-2; the match to TRBD1 covers 7 bases. Germline-derived CDR1 and CDR2 are SQVTM and ANQGSEA. Trimming at V came to 6 bases and at J to 7 bases, leaving 11 bases not matched to a gene. The CDR3 length is 13 residues.

This rearrangement joins TRBV28 to TRBJ2-2, with D maybe TRBD1 (6 bases). V lost 6 bases, J lost 0 bases, and 14 bases lay in between. The germline V gene has CDR1 MDHEN and CDR2 SYDVKM. The CDR3 extends over 16 amino acids. CDR3 sequence reads: CASSPGTPANTGELFF. The CDR3 coding sequence is TGTGCCAGCAGCCCGGGGACACCCGCGAACACCGGGGAGCTGTTTTTT.

This clonotype was detected ten times or more. The rearrangement links TRBV7-3 to TRBJ2-2; 9 bases map to TRBD2. V was clipped by 0 bases and J by 0 bases; unmatched bases: 14. CDR3 length: 21 amino acids. Germline V CDR1 and CDR2: SGHTA, FQGTGA. In nucleotides, the CDR3 is TGTGCCAGCAGCTTAACGGCGACTAGCGGCAATTACGACGCGAACACCGGGGAGCTGTTTTTT. Amino acids: CASSLTATSGNYDANTGELFF.

The table lists this clonotype with many counts. This chain links TRBV24-1 with TRBJ2-2, with no clear D. This CDR3 has 16 amino acids. With 0 bases removed from V and 0 bases from J, the gap between germline ends came to 7 bases. The germline gives CDR1 KGHDR, CDR2 SFDVKD. The CDR3 coding sequence is TGTGCCACCAGTGATTTGCCCTACACGAACACCGGGGAGCTGTTTTTT. Translated: CATSDLPYTNTGELFF.

There are many counts of this clonotype. V usage is TRBV7-3 and J usage is TRBJ1-3, with unresolved D. Trimming pared 4 bases from V and 2 bases from J, leaving 12 bases between. The CDR3 length is 15 residues. Germline lookup yields CDR1 SGHTA and CDR2 FQGTGA. This CDR3 reads CASSSSGSPGNTIYF. DNA for the CDR3: TGTGCCAGCAGCTCAAGTGGAAGCCCTGGAAACACCATATATTTT.

This clonotype has at least ten counts. This rearrangement joins TRBV12-3 or TRBV12-4 to TRBJ2-2, with a weak D call TRBD2 (5 bases). CDR3 size: 12 residues. V dropped 7 bases and J dropped 6 bases, with 9 bases sitting between them. The CDR3 region has the DNA TGTGCCAGCAAGATTAGCGCCGGGGAGCTGTTTTTT. Translated: CASKISAGELFF.

This rearrangement joins TRBV5-6 to TRBJ2-7; D is uncertain. V lost 4 bases and J 4 bases, leaving 21 bases between the germline ends. Germline CDR1 SGHDT, CDR2 YYEEEE. The CDR3 runs to 16 residues. Written as DNA, the CDR3 is TGTGCCAGCAGCGGTTTTGTGGAGACTCAACGGTACGAGCAGTACTTC. This codes for CASSGFVETQRYEQYF. The whole variable domain, remainder taken from reference TRBV5-6 and TRBJ2-7, is DAGVTQSPTHLIKTRGQQVTLRCSPKSGHDTVSWYQQALGQGPQFIFQYYEEEERQRGNFPDRFSGHQFPNYSSELNVNALLLGDSALYLCASSGFVETQRYEQYFGPGTRLTVT.

This clonotype was found many times. This chain connects TRBV7-2 to TRBJ2-7; D not resolved. V was cut by 8 bases and J by 9 bases, with 14 bases left in between. This CDR3 comprises 11 residues. Germline values: CDR1 SGHTA, CDR2 FQGNSA. CDR3 nucleotide sequence: TGTGCCAGCGGCCAGCTCTCCGGGCAGTACTTC. Translating gives CASGQLSGQYF. Supplemented by reference TRBV7-2 and TRBJ2-7, the full variable domain reads GAGVSQSPSNKVTEKGKDVELRCDPISGHTALYWYRQSLGQGLEFLIYFQGNSAPDKSGLPSDRFSAERTGGSVSTLTIQRTQQEDSAVYLCASGQLSGQYFGPGTRLTVT.

The chain employs TRBV7-3 and TRBJ1-2, with TRBD1 identical over 8 bases. This CDR3 is built from 13 residues. Germline V lookup: CDR1 SGHTA, CDR2 FQGTGA. V was pared by 5 bases and J by 8 bases, with 7 bases of the junction left unmatched. CDR3 DNA sequence: TGTGCCAGCAGCCCTGGGACAGGAGAAGGCTACACCTTC. Translated: CASSPGTGEGYTF.

V is TRBV6-5 and J is TRBJ2-2; TRBD2 matches at 9 bases. The V gene's germline CDR1 is MNHEY and CDR2 SVGAGI. With 0 bases clipped from V and 7 bases from J, the junction kept 6 bases outside the gene matches. The CDR3 loop spans 16 amino acids. CDR3 residues: CASSYSAGGPNGELFF. CDR3 coding DNA: TGTGCCAGCAGTTACTCGGCGGGAGGGCCGAACGGGGAGCTGTTTTTT.

This clonotype was detected many times. This CDR3 reads CASSRTGSLSNQPQHF. The CDR3 region has the DNA TGTGCCAGCAGTCGTACAGGGTCCCTTAGCAATCAGCCCCAGCATTTT. V is TRBV27 and J is TRBJ1-5; possibly TRBD1 for D (6 bases). CDR3 size: 16 residues. Germline V gene sequence: CDR1 MNHEY, CDR2 SMNVEV (reference sequence). V was clipped by 5 bases and J by 0 bases, with 14 bases between them.

There are many counts of this clonotype. The genes are TRBV6-5 and TRBJ2-5; TRBD1 agrees at 9 bases. V lost 8 bases and J lost 6; bases outside the gene matches: 7. The length of the CDR3 is 13 residues. CDR1 and CDR2 (germline): MNHEY, SVGAGI. This CDR3 is CASARQGVKTQYF. CDR3 nucleotide sequence: TGTGCCAGCGCCCGACAGGGGGTGAAGACCCAGTACTTC.

The chain employs TRBV4-2 and TRBJ2-5; D is unresolved. This CDR3 contains 12 residues. CDR1 and CDR2 (germline): LGHNA, YNFKEQ. V lost 3 bases and J lost 3, with 5 bases in between. DNA of the CDR3: TGTGCCAGCAGCCAGGACGAAGAGACCCAGTACTTC. Amino acid sequence: CASSQDEETQYF.

The rearrangement links TRBV5-1 to TRBJ2-7; weak D call: TRBD2 (5 bases). With 0 bases removed from V and 4 bases from J, the gap between germline ends came to 14 bases. The CDR3 is made up of 15 amino acids. Germline-derived CDR1 and CDR2 are SGHRS and YFSETQ. The CDR3 loop is CASSLDASRLYEQYF. CDR3 bases: TGCGCCAGCAGCTTGGACGCTAGCAGACTTTACGAGCAGTACTTC.

The CDR3 coding sequence is TGTGCCAGCAGCGGGGACAGAGACTTCTACGAGCAGTACTTC. Its translation: CASSGDRDFYEQYF. J is TRBJ2-7 and V is TRBV9; 7 bases agree with TRBD1. CDR1 SGDLS and CDR2 YYNGEE come from the germline V gene. The CDR3 runs 14 residues. J gave up 3 bases and V 3 bases, and 6 bases lay outside the gene matches.

This clonotype was recorded once. The chain recombines TRBV7-2 with TRBJ1-3; a possible D gene is TRBD1 (5 bases). Germline V gene sequence: CDR1 SGHTA, CDR2 FQGNSA. This CDR3 comprises 15 residues. The V and J ends lost 6 bases and 0 bases respectively, with 12 bases between them. This chain's CDR3 is CASSKDSSSGNTIYF. CDR3 nucleotides: TGTGCCAGCAGTAAAGACAGTTCCTCTGGAAACACCATATATTTT.

This clonotype occurred many times. This chain uses TRBV4-1 with TRBJ2-5; D is undetermined. This CDR3 has 15 residues. In germline, CDR1 is MGHRA, CDR2 YSYEKL. V shed 0 bases and J shed 5 bases, with 13 bases lying between them. The CDR3 DNA reads as TGCGCCAGCAGCCAAGATCCCGGTTATGTTGAGACCCAGTACTTC. This sequence encodes CASSQDPGYVETQYF.

This clonotype was recorded many times. The V call is TRBV5-1, the J call TRBJ2-3; 9 nucleotides match TRBD2. Germline V CDR1 and CDR2: SGHRS, YFSETQ. Unmatched junction bases numbered 6, after V lost 3 bases and J lost 4 bases. This CDR3 is built from 15 residues. The CDR3 region has the DNA TGCGCCAGCAGCTCTTTAGCGGGAGACTCAGATACGCAGTATTTT. Protein product: CASSSLAGDSDTQYF.